The clone carrying this T cell receptor (beta chain) was picked up many times. Its target is unknown. Transcripts of RNA were the source for amplifying TCR beta CDR3 regions. HTBI-primed RT-PCR formed the first round, and a multiplex PCR formed the second. Each CDR3 protein is one row after TCRdb ran MiXCR on the multiplex PCR reads. The data show under 400,000 distinct CDR3 sequences, roughly 16% seen once. Per germline, CDR1 PRHDT and CDR2 FYEKMQ (reference sequence). V lost 4 bases and J 2 bases, leaving 17 bases between the germline ends. The CDR3 is 16 residues long. These data come from a study of Graves' ophthalmopathy and Graves' hyperthyroidism. Study context: Peripheral blood samples were taken at initial diagnosis, before any treatment.

Whole-study results and caveats: Cross-validated, the 13-signature model showed 87.88%/81.08% sensitivity/specificity, and 80%/75% in the test set.

Disease in donors with ophthalmopathy had moderate-to-severe activity, CAS ≥3, NOSPECS ≥4 and under 3 months' duration. This TCR derives from an adult man with Graves' ophthalmopathy. The chain recombines TRBV13 with TRBJ2-5; D is unresolved. The sequenced sample consisted of peripheral blood. CDR3 sequence: CASSSRPEVGQETQYF. The CDR3 DNA reads TGTGCCAGCAGCTCCCGGCCCGAAGTGGGGCAAGAGACCCAGTACTTC.